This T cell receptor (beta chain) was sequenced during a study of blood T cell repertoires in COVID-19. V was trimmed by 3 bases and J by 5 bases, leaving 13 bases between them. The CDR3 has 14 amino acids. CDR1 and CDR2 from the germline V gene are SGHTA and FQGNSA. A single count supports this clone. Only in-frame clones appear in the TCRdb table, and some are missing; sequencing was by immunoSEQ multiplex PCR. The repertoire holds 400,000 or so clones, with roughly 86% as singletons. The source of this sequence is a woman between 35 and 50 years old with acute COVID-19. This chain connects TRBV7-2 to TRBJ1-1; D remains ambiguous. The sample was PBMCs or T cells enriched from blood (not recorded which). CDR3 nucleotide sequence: TGTGCCAGCAGCTTTCAACCTACCCCTACTGAAGCTTTCTTT. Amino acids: CASSFQPTPTEAFF.